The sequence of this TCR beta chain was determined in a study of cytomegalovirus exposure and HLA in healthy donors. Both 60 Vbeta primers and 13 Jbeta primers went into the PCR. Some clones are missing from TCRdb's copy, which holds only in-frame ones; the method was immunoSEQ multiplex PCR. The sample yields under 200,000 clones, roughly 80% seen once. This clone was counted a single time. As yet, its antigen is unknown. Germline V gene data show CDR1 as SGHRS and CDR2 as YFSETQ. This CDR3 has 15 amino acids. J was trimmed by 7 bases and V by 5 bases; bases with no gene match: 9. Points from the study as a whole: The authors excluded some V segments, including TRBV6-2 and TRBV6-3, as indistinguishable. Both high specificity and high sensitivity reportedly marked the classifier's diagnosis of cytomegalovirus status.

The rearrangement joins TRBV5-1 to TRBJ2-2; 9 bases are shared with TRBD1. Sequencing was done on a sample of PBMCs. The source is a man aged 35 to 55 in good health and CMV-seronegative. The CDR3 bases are TGCGCCAGCAGGCCTACAGGGGGCACTAGCGGGGAGCTGTTTTTT. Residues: CASRPTGGTSGELFF.